The 2 T cell receptor beta chains below all came from one sample that was sequenced in a study of PD-L1 blockade in urothelial cancer. TCRdb's table, derived via immunoSEQ multiplex PCR, lists solely in-frame clones and lacks some. The sample shows 70,000 to 85,000 clones, approximately 81% of them seen only once. The sample consisted of PBMCs, taken around atezolizumab (anti-PD-L1) treatment. Receptor source: a man between 65 and 79 years old with urothelial cancer.

This chain's CDR3 is CATSRDPLGGLGYGYTF. DNA of the CDR3: TGTGCCACCAGCAGAGATCCGCTTGGAGGGTTGGGCTATGGCTACACCTTC. The V call is TRBV15, the J call TRBJ1-2; D not certain. The CDR3 is 17 residues long. Deletions cut 0 bases from V and 4 bases from J, with 18 bases between. CDR1 and CDR2 (germline): LNHNV, YYDKDF (reference sequence).

This clone appeared a single time. The chain carries TRBV28 and TRBJ1-2; 7 bases line up with TRBD1. The CDR3 spans 14 residues. V lost 5 bases and J lost 5; bases outside the gene matches: 8. Germline CDR1 MDHEN, CDR2 SYDVKM. CDR3 sequence: CASSPGGGLYGYTF. The CDR3 nucleotides are TGTGCCAGCAGTCCGGGAGGGGGCCTTTATGGCTACACCTTC.